These T cell receptor beta chains were read from a single sample in a study of liver allograft versus peripheral blood T cells. TCRdb analysed the reads with MiXCR anew, one entry per CDR3 protein. The sample consists of about 6,000 distinct CDR3 sequences, about a sixth of them appearing once. All receptors derive from a human patient who had a liver transplant. Some T cells may be supplied by the graft donor. The CDR3 runs from the conserved cysteine through the conserved F or W. The order of the fields is CDR3 protein, CDR3 DNA, J gene, D gene, V gene, clone size. The D gene is left open where the match is weak. Size is stated for part of the rows, as once, few or many counts, or as a class when the clone is expanded.

CDR3 protein: CASSLGGTLYGYTF
CDR3 DNA: TGTGCCAGCAGTTTAGGGGGGACCCTCTATGGCTACACCTTC
J gene: TRBJ1-2
D gene: .
V gene: TRBV28
clone size: many

CDR3 protein: CAISPGQGHNQPQHF
CDR3 DNA: TGTGCCATCAGCCCGGGACAGGGTCACAATCAGCCCCAGCATTTT
J gene: TRBJ1-5
D gene: TRBD1
V gene: TRBV10-3
clone size: medium-sized

CDR3 protein: CASSGPGPRTDTQYF
CDR3 DNA: TGTGCCAGCAGCGGACCCGGGCCCCGCACAGATACGCAGTATTTT
J gene: TRBJ2-3
D gene: .
V gene: TRBV11-1
clone size: few

CDR3 protein: CASSIKAGVYEQYF
CDR3 DNA: TGTGCCAGTAGTATAAAAGCAGGAGTATACGAGCAGTACTTC
J gene: TRBJ2-7
D gene: .
V gene: TRBV19
clone size: many

CDR3 protein: CSAGEYRGRPSYEQYF
CDR3 DNA: TGCAGTGCTGGTGAATACAGGGGGCGACCCTCCTACGAGCAGTACTTC
J gene: TRBJ2-7
D gene: TRBD1
V gene: TRBV20-1
clone size: .

CDR3 protein: CATSDSDRGYEQYF
CDR3 DNA: TGTGCCACCAGTGATTCGGACAGGGGATACGAGCAGTACTTC
J gene: TRBJ2-7
D gene: TRBD1
V gene: TRBV24-1
clone size: many

CDR3 protein: CASSVGGTGPDYEQYF
CDR3 DNA: TGTGCCAGCAGCGTAGGCGGGACAGGGCCAGACTACGAGCAGTACTTC
J gene: TRBJ2-7
D gene: TRBD1
V gene: TRBV9
clone size: few

CDR3 protein: CASRIPGLLYNEQFF
CDR3 DNA: TGTGCCAGCAGGATACCGGGACTCCTCTACAATGAGCAGTTCTTC
J gene: TRBJ2-1
D gene: .
V gene: TRBV28
clone size: many

CDR3 protein: CASSLDHGHSASGRQETQYF
CDR3 DNA: TGTGCCAGCAGCTTAGATCACGGCCATTCGGCTAGCGGTCGGCAAGAGACCCAGTACTTC
J gene: TRBJ2-5
D gene: TRBD2
V gene: TRBV11-2
clone size: few

CDR3 protein: CASSPFLGTNADTQYF
CDR3 DNA: TGTGCCAGTAGTCCCTTTCTCGGGACAAACGCGGATACGCAGTATTTT
J gene: TRBJ2-3
D gene: .
V gene: TRBV19
clone size: many

CDR3 protein: CASNGITGAELFF
CDR3 DNA: TGTGCCAGCAACGGTATTACCGGGGCGGAGCTGTTTTTT
J gene: TRBJ2-2
D gene: .
V gene: TRBV6-5
clone size: many

CDR3 protein: CASRPWTSVYNEQFF
CDR3 DNA: TGTGCCAGCAGACCCTGGACTAGCGTCTACAATGAGCAGTTCTTC
J gene: TRBJ2-1
D gene: TRBD2
V gene: TRBV28
clone size: .

CDR3 protein: CASSEGRRNTIYF
CDR3 DNA: TGTGCCAGCAGTGAGGGACGGAGAAACACCATATATTTT
J gene: TRBJ1-3
D gene: .
V gene: TRBV25-1
clone size: .

CDR3 protein: CASSVEGTSNEKLFF
CDR3 DNA: TGTGCCAGCAGCGTAGAGGGGACCTCTAATGAAAAACTGTTTTTT
J gene: TRBJ1-4
D gene: .
V gene: TRBV9
clone size: few

CDR3 protein: CASSGPSGTLTDTQYF
CDR3 DNA: TGTGCCAGCAGCGGACCAAGCGGGACCCTCACAGATACGCAGTATTTT
J gene: TRBJ2-3
D gene: TRBD2
V gene: TRBV9
clone size: .

CDR3 protein: CASSDSSYEQYF
CDR3 DNA: TGTGCCAGCAGTGACAGCTCCTACGAGCAGTACTTC
J gene: TRBJ2-7
D gene: .
V gene: TRBV13
clone size: medium-sized

CDR3 protein: CAWSSDTISNQPQHF
CDR3 DNA: TGTGCCTGGAGTTCGGACACGATTAGCAATCAGCCCCAGCATTTT
J gene: TRBJ1-5
D gene: .
V gene: TRBV30
clone size: many

CDR3 protein: CASSFGTGGSDTQYF
CDR3 DNA: TGTGCCAGCAGTTTTGGGACAGGGGGCTCAGATACGCAGTATTTT
J gene: TRBJ2-3
D gene: TRBD1
V gene: TRBV27
clone size: many

CDR3 protein: CASSIRTGFGGELFF
CDR3 DNA: TGTGCCAGTAGTATTCGGACAGGGTTTGGCGGGGAGCTGTTTTTT
J gene: TRBJ2-2
D gene: TRBD1
V gene: TRBV19
clone size: medium-sized

CDR3 protein: CASSGTGGRQPQHF
CDR3 DNA: TGTGCCAGCAGCGGGACAGGGGGGCGGCAGCCCCAGCATTTT
J gene: TRBJ1-5
D gene: TRBD1
V gene: TRBV27
clone size: .

CDR3 protein: CASSYSVSSTDTQYF
CDR3 DNA: TGTGCCAGCAGTTATTCCGTTTCTAGCACAGATACGCAGTATTTT
J gene: TRBJ2-3
D gene: .
V gene: TRBV6-5
clone size: many

CDR3 protein: CASSLGRGYEQYF
CDR3 DNA: TGTGCCAGCAGCTTAGGCAGGGGCTACGAGCAGTACTTC
J gene: TRBJ2-7
D gene: .
V gene: TRBV13
clone size: medium-sized

CDR3 protein: CATSDFGGHLYF
CDR3 DNA: TGTGCCACCAGTGATTTTGGGGGCCATCTGTACTTC
J gene: TRBJ2-7
D gene: .
V gene: TRBV24-1
clone size: few

CDR3 protein: CATFGLASSTDTQYF
CDR3 DNA: TGTGCCACGTTCGGACTAGCGTCTAGCACAGATACGCAGTATTTT
J gene: TRBJ2-3
D gene: TRBD2
V gene: TRBV10-3
clone size: medium-sized

CDR3 protein: CASRAGTSGSYEQYF
CDR3 DNA: TGTGCCAGCAGAGCCGGGACTAGCGGTTCCTACGAGCAGTACTTC
J gene: TRBJ2-7
D gene: TRBD2
V gene: TRBV28
clone size: many

CDR3 protein: CASSSGTGITEAFF
CDR3 DNA: TGTGCCAGCAGTTCCGGGACAGGGATCACTGAAGCTTTCTTT
J gene: TRBJ1-1
D gene: TRBD1
V gene: TRBV5-6
clone size: many

CDR3 protein: CASSELAGALHEQYF
CDR3 DNA: TGTGCCAGCAGTGAACTAGCGGGAGCTCTCCACGAGCAGTACTTC
J gene: TRBJ2-7
D gene: TRBD2
V gene: TRBV6-1
clone size: many

CDR3 protein: CASRWEGSTDTQYF
CDR3 DNA: TGTGCCAGTAGGTGGGAAGGAAGCACAGATACGCAGTATTTT
J gene: TRBJ2-3
D gene: .
V gene: TRBV19
clone size: many

CDR3 protein: CASIDRGQETQYF
CDR3 DNA: TGTGCCAGCATCGACAGGGGCCAAGAGACCCAGTACTTC
J gene: TRBJ2-5
D gene: TRBD1
V gene: TRBV12-3/TRBV12-4
clone size: .

CDR3 protein: CASSSGTGGYEQYF
CDR3 DNA: TGTGCCAGCAGTTCCGGGACAGGGGGGTACGAGCAGTACTTC
J gene: TRBJ2-7
D gene: TRBD1
V gene: TRBV12-3/TRBV12-4
clone size: .

CDR3 protein: CASTPGGNGNTIYF
CDR3 DNA: TGTGCCAGCACCCCGGGAGGGAACGGAAACACCATATATTTT
J gene: TRBJ1-3
D gene: .
V gene: TRBV27
clone size: few

CDR3 protein: CASGDTLLNTEAFF
CDR3 DNA: TGTGCCAGCGGGGATACACTTCTGAACACTGAAGCTTTCTTT
J gene: TRBJ1-1
D gene: .
V gene: TRBV28
clone size: .

CDR3 protein: CASSLLSGGIEKLFF
CDR3 DNA: TGTGCCAGCAGCTTACTATCAGGGGGCATTGAAAAACTGTTTTTT
J gene: TRBJ1-4
D gene: TRBD1
V gene: TRBV7-9
clone size: many

CDR3 protein: CASSIGTAYEQYF
CDR3 DNA: TGTGCCAGTAGTATAGGGACAGCCTACGAGCAGTACTTC
J gene: TRBJ2-7
D gene: .
V gene: TRBV19
clone size: .

CDR3 protein: CASSLEGYSNQPQHF
CDR3 DNA: TGTGCCAGCAGCTTGGAAGGGTATAGCAATCAGCCCCAGCATTTT
J gene: TRBJ1-5
D gene: .
V gene: TRBV5-4
clone size: few

CDR3 protein: CASSLLGENTEAFF
CDR3 DNA: TGTGCCAGCAGTTTATTAGGGGAGAACACTGAAGCTTTCTTT
J gene: TRBJ1-1
D gene: .
V gene: TRBV28
clone size: medium-sized

CDR3 protein: CASSLGDTYEQYF
CDR3 DNA: TGTGCCAGCAGCTTGGGAGATACCTACGAGCAGTACTTC
J gene: TRBJ2-7
D gene: .
V gene: TRBV5-5
clone size: many

CDR3 protein: CASSELAGVSYNEQFF
CDR3 DNA: TGCGCCAGCAGTGAACTAGCGGGAGTATCCTACAATGAGCAGTTCTTC
J gene: TRBJ2-1
D gene: TRBD2
V gene: TRBV10-1
clone size: .

CDR3 protein: CASSLERTIYEQYF
CDR3 DNA: TGTGCCAGCAGCTTAGAAAGGACCATATACGAGCAGTACTTC
J gene: TRBJ2-7
D gene: .
V gene: TRBV7-9
clone size: .

CDR3 protein: CASSGPTDTQYF
CDR3 DNA: TGTGCCAGTAGTGGTCCCACAGATACGCAGTATTTT
J gene: TRBJ2-3
D gene: .
V gene: TRBV19
clone size: medium-sized

CDR3 protein: CASSPPTDTQYF
CDR3 DNA: TGTGCCAGTAGTCCGCCCACAGATACGCAGTATTTT
J gene: TRBJ2-3
D gene: .
V gene: TRBV19
clone size: .

CDR3 protein: CASSYLTGFYEQYF
CDR3 DNA: TGTGCCAGCAGTTACTTGACAGGGTTCTACGAGCAGTACTTC
J gene: TRBJ2-7
D gene: TRBD1
V gene: TRBV6-2/TRBV6-3
clone size: .

CDR3 protein: CASSDDRGHTGELFF
CDR3 DNA: TGTGCCAGCAGCGATGACAGGGGGCACACCGGGGAGCTGTTTTTT
J gene: TRBJ2-2
D gene: TRBD1
V gene: TRBV7-3
clone size: .

CDR3 protein: CASSYSLSAESYNEQFF
CDR3 DNA: TGTGCCAGCAGTTACTCGCTCTCGGCAGAAAGCTACAATGAGCAGTTCTTC
J gene: TRBJ2-1
D gene: .
V gene: TRBV6-2/TRBV6-3
clone size: medium-sized

CDR3 protein: CASSYSTGEAGNTIYF
CDR3 DNA: TGTGCCAGCAGTTACTCGACAGGGGAGGCTGGAAACACCATATATTTT
J gene: TRBJ1-3
D gene: TRBD1
V gene: TRBV6-5
clone size: many

CDR3 protein: CASSQLSGRDAYNEQFF
CDR3 DNA: TGTGCCAGCAGCCAACTTAGCGGGAGGGATGCTTACAATGAGCAGTTCTTC
J gene: TRBJ2-1
D gene: TRBD2
V gene: TRBV16
clone size: many

CDR3 protein: CASSPGGLAGATTYEQYF
CDR3 DNA: TGTGCCAGCAGCCCGGGAGGACTAGCGGGAGCAACGACGTACGAGCAGTACTTC
J gene: TRBJ2-7
D gene: TRBD2
V gene: TRBV5-6
clone size: many

CDR3 protein: CASRQGGKEKLFF
CDR3 DNA: TGTGCCAGCAGACAAGGGGGGAAGGAAAAACTGTTTTTT
J gene: TRBJ1-4
D gene: .
V gene: TRBV25-1
clone size: .

CDR3 protein: CAISPPGGYSGNTIYF
CDR3 DNA: TGTGCCATCAGTCCCCCCGGGGGTTACTCTGGAAACACCATATATTTT
J gene: TRBJ1-3
D gene: .
V gene: TRBV10-3
clone size: few

CDR3 protein: CATSDFDTIYF
CDR3 DNA: TGTGCCACCAGTGATTTTGACACCATATATTTT
J gene: TRBJ1-3
D gene: .
V gene: TRBV24-1
clone size: medium-sized

CDR3 protein: CATSRGTSGAADTQYF
CDR3 DNA: TGTGCCACCAGCAGAGGTACTAGCGGGGCAGCAGATACGCAGTATTTT
J gene: TRBJ2-3
D gene: TRBD2
V gene: TRBV15
clone size: medium-sized

CDR3 protein: CASGGLAGDNEQFF
CDR3 DNA: TGTGCCAGCGGCGGACTAGCGGGGGACAATGAGCAGTTCTTC
J gene: TRBJ2-1
D gene: TRBD2
V gene: TRBV7-9
clone size: many

CDR3 protein: CASSGSDRPGQPQHF
CDR3 DNA: TGTGCCAGCAGCGGAAGCGACCGGCCTGGACAGCCCCAGCATTTT
J gene: TRBJ1-5
D gene: .
V gene: TRBV11-2
clone size: .